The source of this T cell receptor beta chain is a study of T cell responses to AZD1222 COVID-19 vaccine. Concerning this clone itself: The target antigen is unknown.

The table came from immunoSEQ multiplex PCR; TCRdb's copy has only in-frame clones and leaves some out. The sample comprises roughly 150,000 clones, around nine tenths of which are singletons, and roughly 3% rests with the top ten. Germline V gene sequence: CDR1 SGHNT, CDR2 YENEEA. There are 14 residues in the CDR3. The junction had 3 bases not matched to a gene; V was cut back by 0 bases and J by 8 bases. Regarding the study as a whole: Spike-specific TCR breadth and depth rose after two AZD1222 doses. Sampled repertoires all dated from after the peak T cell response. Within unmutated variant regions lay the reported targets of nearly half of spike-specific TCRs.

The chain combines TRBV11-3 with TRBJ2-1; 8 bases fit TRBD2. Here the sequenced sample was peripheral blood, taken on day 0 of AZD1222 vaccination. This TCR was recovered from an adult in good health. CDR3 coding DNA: TGTGCCAGCAGCTTAGAAGGACTAGCCCATGAGCAGTTCTTC. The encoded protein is CASSLEGLAHEQFF. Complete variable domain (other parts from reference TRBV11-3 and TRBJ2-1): EAGVVQSPRYKIIEKKQPVAFWCNPISGHNTLYWYLQNLGQGPELLIRYENEEAVDDSQLPKDRFSAERLKGVDSTLKIQPAELGDSAVYLCASSLEGLAHEQFFGPGTRLTVL.